The TCR beta chain described here comes from a study of technical replicates of blood from a few donors. This CDR3 region has 15 residues. J was trimmed by 1 base and V by 3 bases; bases with no gene match: 5. Germline V lookup: CDR1 SEHNR, CDR2 FQNEAQ (reference sequence). Produced via immunoSEQ multiplex PCR; TCRdb's table is partial and in-frame only. In the table there are tens of thousands of clones, about 94% of which are singletons. The sequenced sample was T cells isolated from PBMCs. The chain couples TRBV7-9 to TRBJ2-5, with 7 bases that match TRBD2. The sequence derives from a human donor in good health. The chain's CDR3 is CASSFSGGGQETQYF. As DNA, the CDR3 is TGTGCCAGCAGCTTCTCTGGCGGGGGCCAAGAGACCCAGTACTTC.